This T cell receptor beta chain emerged from a study of PD-L1 blockade in urothelial cancer. Study as a whole: Patients went on atezolizumab in about 2014, receiving 1,200 mg intravenously every 3 weeks. Between 0 and 3 chemotherapy regimens preceded treatment for each patient.

CDR1 and CDR2 (germline): MGHDK, SYGVNS. This CDR3 comprises 13 residues. V was pared by 8 bases and J by 5 bases, with 15 bases between. Sequencing was performed with immunoSEQ multiplex PCR; in TCRdb, only in-frame clones are kept and a portion is missing. This sample has 75,000 to 95,000 clones; 90% occur once, and the top ten carry around 10%. Pretreatment and on-treatment blood mononuclear cell samples were taken, totaling between 1 and 8 time points per patient. This TCR was recovered from a man aged 55-75 years with urothelial cancer. The sequenced sample was PBMCs, obtained around atezolizumab (anti-PD-L1) treatment. The chain carries TRBV25-1 and TRBJ1-2; no definite D call. As DNA, the CDR3 is TGTGCCAGCCGTGGGAGGGTAGAGTATGGCTACACCTTC. This sequence encodes CASRGRVEYGYTF.